The clone carrying this TCR beta chain was seen at least ten times. This record belongs to a study of CD8 T cells in ankylosing spondylitis. MiXCR, applied by TCRdb to the 5' RACE reads, yields one record per CDR3 protein. The table has under 200,000 distinct CDR3 sequences, about 9.9% seen once. The CDR3 is made up of 14 amino acids. V was shortened by 3 bases and J by 0 bases, with 9 bases between the two germline ends. Germline V CDR1 and CDR2: MNHEY, SMNVEV (reference sequence). The sample taken for sequencing was blood, either unsorted or a sorted T cell fraction (not recorded which). The TCR comes from a male donor with ankylosing spondylitis or in good health (not recorded which). The V and J genes are TRBV27 and TRBJ2-7; D is uncertain. CDR3 in DNA: TGTGCCAGCAGTTTTCGTAACCGCTCCTACGAGCAGTACTTC. Residues: CASSFRNRSYEQYF.